Listed below are T cell receptor beta chains from one sample, sequenced in a study of blood T cell repertoires in COVID-19. Profiling relied on immunoSEQ multiplex PCR, and the TCRdb table lists in-frame clones only, not all of them. This table has 95,000 to 110,000 clones, roughly 87% appearing once. Sequenced material: peripheral blood. The receptors were sampled from a woman of 80 years or more in a cohort sampled during active COVID-19. Both conserved end residues are part of each CDR3. Each record gives: clone size, V gene, J gene, D gene, CDR3 protein, CDR3 DNA. A D gene is named only where the DNA matches it firmly. Some rows have no size entry. The others give once, few or many, or a class for an expanded clone.

clone_size: .; v_call: TRBV6-1; j_call: TRBJ2-7; d_call: TRBD1; cdr3_aa: CASSGRQGDYEQYF; cdr3_nt: TGTGCCAGCAGTGGTAGACAGGGTGACTACGAGCAGTACTTC
clone_size: .; v_call: TRBV5-1; j_call: TRBJ2-3; d_call: TRBD2; cdr3_aa: CASSLVQRGAFTDTQYF; cdr3_nt: TGCGCCAGCAGCTTGGTCCAGCGGGGGGCCTTCACAGATACGCAGTATTTT
clone_size: .; v_call: TRBV7-3; j_call: TRBJ2-1; d_call: .; cdr3_aa: CASSSYSGSYNEQFF; cdr3_nt: TGTGCCAGCAGCTCTTACTCCGGCTCCTACAATGAGCAGTTCTTC
clone_size: .; v_call: TRBV4-2; j_call: TRBJ2-3; d_call: TRBD2; cdr3_aa: CASSPLKGLAGDTQYF; cdr3_nt: TGTGCCAGCAGCCCCTTAAAAGGACTAGCCGGAGATACGCAGTATTTT
clone_size: .; v_call: TRBV21-1; j_call: TRBJ2-1; d_call: .; cdr3_aa: CASSKIPGTSGAYNEQFF; cdr3_nt: TGTGCCAGCAGCAAAATCCCAGGCACTAGCGGGGCCTACAATGAGCAGTTCTTC
clone_size: .; v_call: TRBV7-2; j_call: TRBJ2-1; d_call: TRBD2; cdr3_aa: CASSPKSWTSGQSYNEQFF; cdr3_nt: TGTGCCAGCAGCCCAAAGAGTTGGACTAGCGGACAATCCTACAATGAGCAGTTCTTC
clone_size: .; v_call: TRBV18; j_call: TRBJ1-2; d_call: TRBD1; cdr3_aa: CASSEGTDYGYTF; cdr3_nt: TGTGCCAGCTCAGAAGGGACAGACTATGGCTACACCTTC
clone_size: .; v_call: TRBV18; j_call: TRBJ2-7; d_call: .; cdr3_aa: CASSSMGRYEQYF; cdr3_nt: TGTGCCAGCTCATCAATGGGGAGGTACGAGCAGTACTTC
clone_size: .; v_call: TRBV10-2; j_call: TRBJ1-1; d_call: TRBD1; cdr3_aa: CASSESGGGALKAFF; cdr3_nt: TGCGCCAGCAGTGAGTCTGGAGGGGGCGCATTGAAAGCTTTCTTT
clone_size: .; v_call: TRBV11-3; j_call: TRBJ2-3; d_call: .; cdr3_aa: CASGFSGTDTQYF; cdr3_nt: TGTGCCAGCGGCTTTTCGGGCACAGATACGCAGTATTTT
clone_size: few; v_call: TRBV6-1; j_call: TRBJ2-3; d_call: .; cdr3_aa: CASSAVPGHSTDTQYF; cdr3_nt: TGTGCCAGCAGTGCCGTACCGGGACATAGCACAGATACGCAGTATTTT
clone_size: .; v_call: TRBV6-5; j_call: TRBJ2-1; d_call: .; cdr3_aa: CASSYGGPPYNEQFF; cdr3_nt: TGTGCCAGCAGTTACGGGGGCCCTCCTTACAATGAGCAGTTCTTC
clone_size: .; v_call: TRBV18; j_call: TRBJ2-3; d_call: .; cdr3_aa: CASSPSQGTDTQYF; cdr3_nt: TGTGCCAGCTCACCCTCTCAGGGCACAGATACGCAGTATTTT
clone_size: .; v_call: TRBV27; j_call: TRBJ2-1; d_call: .; cdr3_aa: CASSFPQVNEQFF; cdr3_nt: TGTGCCAGCAGTTTTCCACAGGTCAATGAGCAGTTCTTC
clone_size: .; v_call: TRBV5-4; j_call: TRBJ1-5; d_call: TRBD1; cdr3_aa: CASSPGGINQPQHF; cdr3_nt: TGTGCCAGCAGCCCAGGGGGCATCAATCAGCCCCAGCATTTT
clone_size: .; v_call: TRBV6-5; j_call: TRBJ1-5; d_call: .; cdr3_aa: CASTQATGHQPQHF; cdr3_nt: TGTGCCAGCACCCAGGCAACAGGGCATCAGCCCCAGCATTTT
clone_size: .; v_call: TRBV28; j_call: TRBJ2-1; d_call: .; cdr3_aa: CASSLSGTNGGGKFF; cdr3_nt: TGTGCCAGCAGTTTGTCCGGGACTAACGGGGGCGGAAAGTTCTTC
clone_size: .; v_call: TRBV6-5; j_call: TRBJ1-1; d_call: .; cdr3_aa: CASSLMGASEAFF; cdr3_nt: TGTGCCAGCAGTTTAATGGGGGCCTCTGAAGCTTTCTTT
clone_size: .; v_call: TRBV7-9; j_call: TRBJ1-6; d_call: TRBD1; cdr3_aa: CASSPGTGAEGYNSPLHF; cdr3_nt: TGTGCCAGCAGCCCCGGGACAGGGGCGGAGGGGTATAATTCACCCCTCCACTTT
clone_size: .; v_call: TRBV19; j_call: TRBJ1-2; d_call: TRBD1; cdr3_aa: CASSTGQGNYGYTF; cdr3_nt: TGTGCCAGTAGTACCGGACAGGGGAACTATGGCTACACCTTC
clone_size: .; v_call: TRBV27; j_call: TRBJ1-2; d_call: .; cdr3_aa: CASSFRERPNYGYTF; cdr3_nt: TGTGCCAGCAGTTTCAGGGAACGACCTAACTATGGCTACACCTTC
clone_size: .; v_call: TRBV27; j_call: TRBJ2-5; d_call: TRBD2; cdr3_aa: CASSSLPLAGGHQETQYF; cdr3_nt: TGTGCCAGCAGTTCCCTCCCACTAGCGGGGGGACACCAAGAGACCCAGTACTTC
clone_size: .; v_call: TRBV19; j_call: TRBJ2-1; d_call: TRBD2; cdr3_aa: CASSIFTSGYNEQFF; cdr3_nt: TGTGCCAGTAGTATATTCACTAGCGGGTACAATGAGCAGTTCTTC
clone_size: .; v_call: TRBV19; j_call: TRBJ1-1; d_call: .; cdr3_aa: CASSMGGQGTEAFF; cdr3_nt: TGTGCCAGTAGTATGGGGGGGCAGGGCACTGAAGCTTTCTTT
clone_size: .; v_call: TRBV5-4; j_call: TRBJ1-1; d_call: .; cdr3_aa: CASLRGGANTEAFF; cdr3_nt: TGTGCCAGCTTGCGAGGGGGGGCGAACACTGAAGCTTTCTTT
clone_size: .; v_call: TRBV25-1; j_call: TRBJ1-1; d_call: .; cdr3_aa: CASRRTVNTEAFF; cdr3_nt: TGTGCCAGCAGAAGGACAGTGAACACTGAAGCTTTCTTT
clone_size: .; v_call: TRBV5-1; j_call: TRBJ2-5; d_call: .; cdr3_aa: CASTPGGGGETQYF; cdr3_nt: TGCGCCAGCACCCCAGGTGGGGGAGGAGAGACCCAGTACTTC
clone_size: .; v_call: TRBV6-2/TRBV6-3; j_call: TRBJ2-7; d_call: TRBD2; cdr3_aa: CASSYRDYPVGEQYF; cdr3_nt: TGTGCCAGCAGTTACCGGGACTACCCTGTGGGTGAGCAGTACTTC
clone_size: .; v_call: TRBV28; j_call: TRBJ1-2; d_call: TRBD1; cdr3_aa: CASSSRGLLISYGYTF; cdr3_nt: TGTGCCAGCAGTTCCAGGGGGCTTCTCATATCCTATGGCTACACCTTC
clone_size: .; v_call: TRBV7-2; j_call: TRBJ2-7; d_call: .; cdr3_aa: CASSLGPTSSYEQYF; cdr3_nt: TGTGCCAGCAGCTTAGGCCCAACTAGCTCCTACGAGCAGTACTTC
clone_size: few; v_call: TRBV29-1; j_call: TRBJ1-5; d_call: .; cdr3_aa: CSVTGPGNQPQHF; cdr3_nt: TGCAGCGTTACAGGCCCTGGCAATCAGCCCCAGCATTTT
clone_size: .; v_call: TRBV6-1; j_call: TRBJ1-4; d_call: .; cdr3_aa: CASSETWERVEKLFF; cdr3_nt: TGTGCCAGCAGTGAAACTTGGGAGAGGGTGGAAAAACTGTTTTTT
clone_size: .; v_call: TRBV19; j_call: TRBJ2-5; d_call: TRBD1; cdr3_aa: CASSAPRTGGRETQYF; cdr3_nt: TGTGCCAGTAGCGCCCCGCGGACAGGGGGACGAGAGACCCAGTACTTC
clone_size: .; v_call: TRBV21-1; j_call: TRBJ2-5; d_call: .; cdr3_aa: CASSKEVTPIQETQYF; cdr3_nt: TGTGCCAGCAGCAAAGAGGTGACACCGATCCAAGAGACCCAGTACTTC
clone_size: .; v_call: TRBV19; j_call: TRBJ2-1; d_call: .; cdr3_aa: CAKLEEDSSYNEQFF; cdr3_nt: TGTGCTAAATTGGAGGAAGATTCCTCCTACAATGAGCAGTTCTTC
clone_size: .; v_call: TRBV5-6; j_call: TRBJ2-1; d_call: TRBD1; cdr3_aa: CASSTDRTGRNEQFF; cdr3_nt: TGTGCCAGCAGCACCGACCGGACAGGGAGGAATGAGCAGTTCTTC
clone_size: .; v_call: TRBV11-2; j_call: TRBJ2-7; d_call: .; cdr3_aa: CASNSLRSYEQYF; cdr3_nt: TGTGCCAGCAACTCCCTACGCTCCTACGAGCAGTACTTC
clone_size: .; v_call: TRBV19; j_call: TRBJ2-3; d_call: TRBD1; cdr3_aa: CASIGQGIDTQYF; cdr3_nt: TGTGCCAGTATAGGACAGGGGATAGATACGCAGTATTTT
clone_size: .; v_call: TRBV5-4; j_call: TRBJ1-1; d_call: .; cdr3_aa: CASSGWGNTEAFF; cdr3_nt: TGTGCCAGCAGCGGTTGGGGCAACACTGAAGCTTTCTTT
clone_size: few; v_call: TRBV3-1/TRBV3-2; j_call: TRBJ2-7; d_call: TRBD1; cdr3_aa: CASSQATGSYEQYF; cdr3_nt: TGTGCCAGCAGCCAAGCGACAGGGTCCTACGAGCAGTACTTC
clone_size: .; v_call: TRBV28; j_call: TRBJ1-2; d_call: .; cdr3_aa: CASSLSGSGGAGYTF; cdr3_nt: TGTGCCAGCAGTTTATCGGGATCGGGGGGAGCCGGCTACACCTTC
clone_size: .; v_call: TRBV4-2; j_call: TRBJ2-3; d_call: TRBD2; cdr3_aa: CASSRFHEAGVLDTQYF; cdr3_nt: TGTGCCAGCAGCCGCTTCCACGAGGCGGGGGTTTTAGATACGCAGTATTTT
clone_size: .; v_call: TRBV6-5; j_call: TRBJ2-5; d_call: TRBD2; cdr3_aa: CASSYSISGNKETQYF; cdr3_nt: TGTGCCAGCAGTTATTCGATTAGCGGGAATAAAGAGACCCAGTACTTC
clone_size: .; v_call: TRBV19; j_call: TRBJ2-2; d_call: TRBD1; cdr3_aa: CASHGQGIGELFF; cdr3_nt: TGTGCCAGTCATGGACAGGGGATCGGGGAGCTGTTTTTT
clone_size: .; v_call: TRBV10-1; j_call: TRBJ2-1; d_call: .; cdr3_aa: CASNQGGPYNEQFF; cdr3_nt: TGCGCCAGCAACCAGGGAGGCCCCTACAATGAGCAGTTCTTC
clone_size: .; v_call: TRBV10-3; j_call: TRBJ1-5; d_call: TRBD1; cdr3_aa: CAISPEGAGQPQHF; cdr3_nt: TGTGCCATCAGTCCCGAGGGGGCCGGTCAGCCCCAGCATTTT
clone_size: .; v_call: TRBV28; j_call: TRBJ1-1; d_call: .; cdr3_aa: CASSSQWRTKGEAFF; cdr3_nt: TGTGCCAGCAGTTCTCAGTGGAGGACGAAAGGTGAAGCTTTCTTT
clone_size: .; v_call: TRBV7-9; j_call: TRBJ2-1; d_call: .; cdr3_aa: CASSLGQSNEQFF; cdr3_nt: TGTGCCAGCAGCTTAGGACAGTCCAATGAGCAGTTCTTC
clone_size: .; v_call: TRBV5-1; j_call: TRBJ2-7; d_call: TRBD2; cdr3_aa: CASSLASGGHDEQYF; cdr3_nt: TGCGCCAGCAGCTTGGCGTCGGGGGGGCATGACGAGCAGTACTTC
clone_size: .; v_call: TRBV27; j_call: TRBJ1-1; d_call: .; cdr3_aa: CASSTPGMNTEAFF; cdr3_nt: TGTGCCAGCAGTACCCCAGGCATGAACACTGAAGCTTTCTTT